These T cell receptor beta chains were read from a single sample in a study of regulatory T cells in long-lasting Graves disease. MiXCR, run by TCRdb on the multiplex PCR reads, gives a single entry per CDR3 protein. The table lists under 450,000 distinct CDR3 sequences, 12% of them singletons. This sample also appeared in a second study, on T cells in Graves' hyperthyroidism and ophthalmopathy.

The sample consisted of peripheral blood mononuclear cells (PBMCs), taken at new diagnosis, from a patient treated with antithyroid drugs. These TCRs come from a young woman with Graves disease. Both conserved end residues are part of each CDR3. A D gene is named only where the DNA matches it firmly. Size values are once, few and many counts, or a class for expanded clones, and some rows have none.

TRBD1,NA,TRBV5-6,14,TRBJ1-6,TGTGCCAGCAGCACCGGGACAGTTAATTCACCCCTCCACTTT,CASSTGTVNSPLHF
TRBD2,few,TRBV20-1,13,TRBJ2-3,TGCAGTGCTACCCTAGCGGGGGCGTCTACGCAGTATTTT,CSATLAGASTQYF
NA,many,TRBV5-1,17,TRBJ2-3,TGCGCCAGCAGCTTGGCAGGACTCCCCTCAGCTTCAGATACGCAGTATTTT,CASSLAGLPSASDTQYF
NA,NA,TRBV29-1,14,TRBJ1-1,TGCAGCGTCCGCATAAGAGGGCCTCGGGCGGAAGCTTTCTTT,CSVRIRGPRAEAFF
TRBD1,many,TRBV7-2,15,TRBJ1-1,TGTGCCAGCAGCCCGAGACGACAGGGGGGGACTGAAGCTTTCTTT,CASSPRRQGGTEAFF
NA,many,TRBV27,12,TRBJ2-1,TGTGCCAGCAGTCTATGGGGCAATGAGCAGTTCTTC,CASSLWGNEQFF
NA,many,TRBV18,16,TRBJ2-2,TGTGCCAGCTCACCACCGGGGGGCCGTAACACCGGGGAGCTGTTTTTT,CASSPPGGRNTGELFF
NA,many,TRBV11-2,14,TRBJ2-7,TGTGCCAGCAGTCCGACTGGCAGCTCCTACGAGCAGTACTTC,CASSPTGSSYEQYF
NA,many,TRBV3-1,13,TRBJ1-1,TGTGCCAGCAGCCTCGTTTTGGGGACAATGGCTTTCTTT,CASSLVLGTMAFF
TRBD1,many,TRBV6-2/TRBV6-3,16,TRBJ1-5,TGTGCCAGCAGTCGCCCCTGGACAGGGGGCCATCAGCCCCAGCATTTT,CASSRPWTGGHQPQHF
NA,few,TRBV9,15,TRBJ2-2,TGTGCCAGCAGCGTATTAGGGAGGAACACCGGGGAGCTGTTTTTT,CASSVLGRNTGELFF
NA,many,TRBV6-2/TRBV6-3,19,TRBJ1-5,TGTGCCAGCAGTTACCATCTCGTTCGTGACAGCTATAGCAATCAGCCCCAGCATTTT,CASSYHLVRDSYSNQPQHF
NA,many,TRBV27,14,TRBJ2-2,TGTGCCAGCAGTTTATTTAGGAACACCGGGGAGCTGTTTTTT,CASSLFRNTGELFF
TRBD2,many,TRBV7-6,16,TRBJ2-5,TGTGCCAGCAGCTTAGTGGTGGCGGGAGTAGCGGAGACCCAGTACTTC,CASSLVVAGVAETQYF
NA,many,TRBV3-1,16,TRBJ2-7,TGTGCCAGCAGCTCCCCGGCGGTCGCCCCAACCTACGAGCAGTACTTC,CASSSPAVAPTYEQYF
NA,NA,TRBV15,14,TRBJ1-5,TGTGCCACCAGCAGACAGGGGTTCAATCAGCCCCAGCATTTT,CATSRQGFNQPQHF
TRBD2,many,TRBV20-1,14,TRBJ2-3,TGCAGTGCTATAGCGGGAGGGCTGAGAGATACGCAGTATTTT,CSAIAGGLRDTQYF
TRBD2,many,TRBV27,14,TRBJ2-1,TGTGCCAGCAGAATACTAGCGTCAAACAATGAGCAGTTCTTC,CASRILASNNEQFF
TRBD1,many,TRBV2,13,TRBJ2-1,TGTGCCACCCGCGACAGGGGCTACAATGAGCAGTTCTTC,CATRDRGYNEQFF
NA,few,TRBV10-3,14,TRBJ2-5,TGTGCCATCAGTGAGGGACTTCTTCGAAAGACCCAGTACTTC,CAISEGLLRKTQYF
NA,few,TRBV6-2/TRBV6-3,16,TRBJ2-3,TGTGCCAGCAGTTTCCCAAAAGAGGTCCCTACAGATACGCAGTATTTT,CASSFPKEVPTDTQYF
TRBD1,NA,TRBV28,17,TRBJ2-3,TGTGCCAGCAGTTTATGGAGCGGGACAGGGCACACAGATACGCAGTATTTT,CASSLWSGTGHTDTQYF
NA,many,TRBV6-1,11,TRBJ2-7,TGTGCCAGCCGGGCAGGCTACGAGCAGTACTTC,CASRAGYEQYF
NA,NA,TRBV6-2/TRBV6-3,15,TRBJ2-3,TGTGCCAGCAGTTACCAGAGGGGGTCGGTTGATACGCAGTATTTT,CASSYQRGSVDTQYF
NA,NA,TRBV20-1,16,TRBJ2-1,TGCAGTGCACTTCCTCTGGGAGCAAGCTCCTACAATGAGCAGTTCTTC,CSALPLGASSYNEQFF
NA,many,TRBV2,15,TRBJ2-5,TGTGCCAGCAGTGAATTTGGCTTAGCAAAAGAGACCCAGTACTTC,CASSEFGLAKETQYF
TRBD1,many,TRBV24-1,16,TRBJ2-2,TGTGCCACCAGTGGTCAGGGGGCTTCGAACACCGGGGAGCTGTTTTTT,CATSGQGASNTGELFF
TRBD2,few,TRBV7-9,16,TRBJ2-1,TGTGCCAGCAGCCCGCCGACTAGCGGGAGAACTTTGGAGCAGTTCTTC,CASSPPTSGRTLEQFF
NA,many,TRBV28,15,TRBJ2-1,TGTGCCAGCAGCCCCGTCGAGGCGGGCTACAATGAGCAGTTCTTC,CASSPVEAGYNEQFF
TRBD1,few,TRBV2,16,TRBJ2-4,TGTGCCAGCAGTATCCCTTGGGACAGGGTTCCGAACATTCAGTACTTC,CASSIPWDRVPNIQYF
TRBD2,NA,TRBV3-1,16,TRBJ2-5,TGTGCCAGCAGCCAGGGGACTAGCGGGGCCGGGGAGACCCAGTACTTC,CASSQGTSGAGETQYF
NA,many,TRBV4-3,19,TRBJ1-2,TGCGCCAGCAGCCAAGGCTACCCCAGGACAGCCTCCCCCAGTAGGGGCTACACCTTC,CASSQGYPRTASPSRGYTF
TRBD2,many,TRBV7-9,14,TRBJ2-7,TGTGCCAGCAGCTTTTCGGGGGGTTTGGGCGAGCAGTACTTC,CASSFSGGLGEQYF
NA,few,TRBV5-5,16,TRBJ2-7,TGTGCCAGCAGCTTGGACGGTTGGGGAAGCTCCTACGAGCAGTACTTC,CASSLDGWGSSYEQYF
NA,few,TRBV7-2,16,TRBJ2-6,TGTGCCAGCAGCTTAGTAGGCGGGACTGGGGCCAACGTCCTGACTTTC,CASSLVGGTGANVLTF